This TCR beta chain was identified in a study of PD-L1 blockade in urothelial cancer. About the study: Each participant's history included 0 to 3 prior chemotherapy regimens. Samples of blood were analyzed 3 weeks (second dose) and 6 weeks after treatment start.

The repertoire was sequenced with immunoSEQ multiplex PCR; TCRdb's copy has only in-frame clones and lacks some. Of about 88,000 clones in the sample, roughly 90% were seen once. Patients had locally advanced or metastatic urothelial carcinoma. Peripheral blood mononuclear cells were collected from every patient before and during treatment, yielding between 1 and 8 samples per patient. This CDR3 comprises 12 residues. Trimming stripped 0 bases from V and 10 bases from J, with 12 bases between. Germline V lookup: CDR1 SQVTM, CDR2 ANQGSEA. The source was PBMCs, collected around atezolizumab (anti-PD-L1) treatment. This clonotype was obtained from a man aged 60 to 75 with urothelial cancer. The chain employs TRBV29-1 and TRBJ1-1; D gene ambiguous. CDR3 sequence reads: CSVEEGGARAFF. The CDR3 coding sequence is TGCAGCGTTGAAGAAGGAGGAGCGAGAGCTTTCTTT.